What follows are 31 T cell receptor beta chains derived from one specimen sequenced in a study of cytomegalovirus exposure and HLA in healthy donors. The PCR employed 60 Vbeta primers together with 13 Jbeta primers. Repertoires were generated with immunoSEQ multiplex PCR, while TCRdb's copy carries only in-frame clones and drops some. The sample records 150,000 to 200,000 clones, 70% to 90% being singletons. The sequenced material came from PBMCs. These receptors came from a man younger than 30 in good health and CMV-seropositive.

This rearrangement joins TRBV27 to TRBJ1-1; 7 nucleotides agree with TRBD1. J gave up 11 bases and V 4 bases, and 4 bases lay outside the gene matches. The length of the CDR3 is 11 residues. Germline CDR1 MNHEY, CDR2 SMNVEV (reference sequence). This CDR3 reads CASSSYRGAFF. CDR3 DNA: TGTGCCAGCAGTTCATACAGGGGCGCTTTCTTT.

The V call is TRBV5-1, the J call TRBJ2-4; 9 bases match TRBD2. CDR3 length equals 18 residues. CDR1 is SGHRS and CDR2 is YFSETQ in the germline V gene. The V gene end was trimmed by 4 bases and the J gene end by 6 bases; junction bases not matched to a gene: 17. The CDR3 DNA follows: TGCGCCAGCAGCCCAGTCTCGCTAGCGGGACTCCAAGGAAACATTCAGTACTTC. This translates into CASSPVSLAGLQGNIQYF.

This chain uses TRBV27 with TRBJ1-5; 7 bases align to TRBD1. V was clipped by 4 bases and J by 3 bases; unmatched bases: 15. The CDR3 is made up of 18 amino acids. Looked up from germline, CDR1 is MNHEY and CDR2 is SMNVEV (reference sequence). CDR3 in DNA: TGTGCCAGCAGTTCCTATTACCCCCGGGACAGCTTCAATCAGCCCCAGCATTTT. Its protein product is CASSSYYPRDSFNQPQHF.

This chain joins TRBV6-5 and TRBJ2-1, with D tentatively TRBD1 (6 bases). Germline V gives CDR1 MNHEY, CDR2 SVGAGI. This CDR3 has 14 amino acids. V was shortened by 4 bases and J by 9 bases, with 16 bases between the two germline ends. The CDR3 sequence is CASSFSHREIEQFF. As DNA, the CDR3 is TGTGCCAGCAGTTTTTCCCACAGGGAAATTGAGCAGTTCTTC.

The gene calls are TRBV7-2 and TRBJ2-5, with TRBD1 identical over 8 bases. Germline-derived CDR1 and CDR2 are SGHTA and FQGNSA. Losses at the gene ends were 5 bases for V and 5 bases for J; bases not matched to a gene: 13. The CDR3 sequence is 16 residues long. The CDR3 is CASSDQPQGAGETQYF. The CDR3 DNA reads as TGTGCCAGCAGCGACCAACCCCAGGGGGCAGGCGAGACCCAGTACTTC.

The chain couples TRBV5-1 to TRBJ2-3; a possible D gene is TRBD2 (5 bases). The germline CDR1 and CDR2 sequences are SGHRS and YFSETQ. The CDR3 sequence is 15 residues long. Trimming pared 0 bases from V and 2 bases from J, leaving 10 bases between. CDR3 sequence: CASSLEARVTDTQYF. For the CDR3, the DNA is TGCGCCAGCAGCTTGGAAGCGAGGGTCACAGATACGCAGTATTTT.

V usage is TRBV4-1 and J usage is TRBJ2-7; possible D gene TRBD2, 6 bases. V dropped 1 base and J dropped 4 bases, with 11 bases sitting between them. In germline, CDR1 is MGHRA, CDR2 YSYEKL. The CDR3 spans 14 residues. CDR3 sequence reads: CASSQVAGTYEQYF. The CDR3 DNA is TGCGCCAGCAGCCAAGTGGCGGGAACTTACGAGCAGTACTTC.

CDR3 sequence reads: CASSLEPGTDTQYF. As DNA, the CDR3 is TGTGCCAGCAGCTTGGAGCCTGGCACAGATACGCAGTATTTT. The chain carries TRBV7-9 and TRBJ2-3, with no clear D. Trimming took off 3 bases at V and 1 base at J, with 8 bases between the two ends. The CDR3 contains 14 residues. The germline CDR1 and CDR2 sequences are SEHNR and FQNEAQ (reference sequence).

The chain recombines TRBV9 with TRBJ2-1; 10 bases agree with TRBD2. CDR3 length: 17 residues. The V segment lost 2 bases and the J segment 4 bases; nucleotides outside the gene matches: 9. Germline assignment: CDR1 SGDLS and CDR2 YYNGEE. The DNA for the CDR3 is TGTGCCAGCAGCGTGAGACGTGAGCGGGGGGGTTACAATGAGCAGTTCTTC. It is translated as CASSVRRERGGYNEQFF.

This clone was observed a few times. V usage is TRBV30 and J usage is TRBJ1-1; 7 nucleotides line up with TRBD1. Germline V gives CDR1 GTSNPN, CDR2 SVGIG (reference sequence). The CDR3 is made up of 13 amino acids. J gave up 0 bases and V 8 bases, and 6 bases lay outside the gene matches. The CDR3 DNA follows: TGTGCCGGATCGGGACAGCTGAACACTGAAGCTTTCTTT. This codes for CAGSGQLNTEAFF.

This clone has just a few counts. The chain couples TRBV5-6 to TRBJ2-1; possible D gene TRBD1, 6 bases. CDR1 and CDR2 (germline): SGHDT, YYEEEE. CDR3 length equals 14 residues. Deletions cut 3 bases from V and 7 bases from J, with 14 bases between. CDR3 bases: TGTGCCAGCAGCTACGTGGGGGCCATAAATGAGCAGTTCTTC. Its translation is CASSYVGAINEQFF.

The chain is built from TRBV11-1 and TRBJ1-1; a possible D gene is TRBD1 (6 bases). Trimming removed 4 bases from V and 5 bases from J, with 20 bases in between. Germline V gives CDR1 SGHAT, CDR2 FQDESV (reference sequence). The CDR3 extends over 16 amino acids. The chain's CDR3 is CASSSATRDDRTEAFF. As DNA, the CDR3 is TGTGCCAGCAGCTCCGCCACCAGGGATGACAGGACTGAAGCTTTCTTT.

For the CDR3, the DNA is TGTGCCAGCAGCGGACAACTCACAGATACGCAGTATTTT. Translating gives CASSGQLTDTQYF. The rearrangement links TRBV27 to TRBJ2-3, with D tentatively TRBD1 (5 bases). Per the germline V gene, CDR1 is MNHEY and CDR2 is SMNVEV (reference sequence). The CDR3 is 13 amino acids. The ends were cut back, 6 bases at V and 2 bases at J, with 9 bases in the middle.

This chain uses TRBV11-2 with TRBJ1-1; no clear D. Germline CDR1 and CDR2: SGHAT and FQNNGV. The ends were cut back, 4 bases at V and 0 bases at J, with 6 bases in the middle. The CDR3 runs 13 residues. CDR3 DNA: TGTGCCAGCAGCTCACAGATGAACACTGAAGCTTTCTTT. Its protein is CASSSQMNTEAFF.

CDR3 in DNA: TGTGCCAGCAGCTTAACAGGGGGCAGCTCCTACGAGCAGTACTTC. Its translation: CASSLTGGSSYEQYF. V and J are TRBV11-2 and TRBJ2-7; 9 bases match TRBD1. V lost 2 bases, J lost 0 bases, and 2 bases stayed unmatched. Per germline, CDR1 SGHAT and CDR2 FQNNGV. This CDR3 spans 15 amino acids.

The J gene is TRBJ2-7, the V gene TRBV30, with D perhaps TRBD1 (6 bases). The germline V gene has CDR1 GTSNPN and CDR2 SVGIG (reference sequence). V was cut by 5 bases and J by 4 bases, with 12 bases left in between. This CDR3 is built from 12 residues. CDR3 loop: CAWGGTQYEQYF. The DNA of the CDR3 is TGTGCCTGGGGTGGGACACAGTACGAGCAGTACTTC.

CDR3 nucleotide sequence: TGTGCCAGCTCCAAGAGGACAGACTACAATGAGCAGTTCTTC. Translated: CASSKRTDYNEQFF. The chain carries TRBV28 and TRBJ2-1, with D perhaps matching TRBD1 (6 bases). The V gene lost 8 bases and the J gene lost 3 bases, with 14 bases spanning the gap. There are 14 residues in the CDR3. The V gene's germline CDR1 is MDHEN and CDR2 SYDVKM.

The chain uses TRBV6-6 and TRBJ2-7, with a possible D match to TRBD2 (6 bases). This CDR3 is built from 12 residues. The germline V gene has CDR1 MNHNY and CDR2 SVGAGI (reference sequence). Trimming cost V 7 bases and J 3 bases, with 10 bases left between them. As DNA, the CDR3 is TGTGCCAGCAAACGGGACTTCTACGAGCAGTACTTC. Protein product: CASKRDFYEQYF.

V gene TRBV6-1 combines with J gene TRBJ2-7; weak D call: TRBD2 (6 bases). The germline V gene encodes CDR1 MNHNS and CDR2 SASEGT. The length of the CDR3 is 15 residues. The V end was cut by 2 bases, the J end by 5 bases, with 16 bases between. CDR3 loop: CASSELPAGSNEQYF. The CDR3, as DNA: TGTGCCAGCAGTGAACTCCCCGCGGGGAGCAACGAGCAGTACTTC.

This chain uses TRBV9 with TRBJ2-1; 9 bases match TRBD1. The CDR3 totals 14 residues. Germline V CDR1 and CDR2: SGDLS, YYNGEE. V was pared by 4 bases and J by 4 bases, with 3 bases of the junction left unmatched. Here the CDR3 reads CASSMTGGYNEQFF. The DNA for the CDR3 is TGTGCCAGCAGCATGACAGGGGGGTACAATGAGCAGTTCTTC.

The chain links TRBV5-4 to TRBJ2-1; 13 bases line up with TRBD2. V was pared by 4 bases and J by 5 bases, with 6 bases of the junction left unmatched. This CDR3 has 16 amino acids. Germline assignment: CDR1 SGHNT and CDR2 YYREEE (reference sequence). The CDR3 DNA reads as TGTGCCAGCAGCGCCCTACTAGCGGGGGGGAACAATGAGCAGTTCTTC. It yields the protein CASSALLAGGNNEQFF.

The CDR3 coding sequence is TGTGCCAGCAGTTTCGGGACTAGAATACCCTACGAGCAGTACTTC. This encodes CASSFGTRIPYEQYF. V gene TRBV27 combines with J gene TRBJ2-7; TRBD2 matches at 8 bases. Unmatched junction bases numbered 6, after V lost 3 bases and J lost 2 bases. The CDR3 runs 15 residues. Looked up from germline, CDR1 is MNHEY and CDR2 is SMNVEV (reference sequence).

The chain is built from TRBV9 and TRBJ1-1; D not resolved. Germline V gene sequence: CDR1 SGDLS, CDR2 YYNGEE. V dropped 0 bases and J dropped 6 bases, with 12 bases sitting between them. This CDR3 is 14 amino acids long. The CDR3 sequence is CASSVVASGAEAFF. DNA for the CDR3: TGTGCCAGCAGCGTAGTTGCCAGCGGAGCTGAAGCTTTCTTT.

Turning to this clone: One end of the junction varies from germline; a read error may be responsible. The chain recombines TRBV6-5 with TRBJ2-1; no clear D gene. CDR3 length equals 15 residues. Germline V gives CDR1 MNHEY, CDR2 SVGAGI. CDR3 nucleotide sequence: TGTGCCAGCGGTTACTCGGCAAGCTCCTACAATGAGCAGTTCTTC. Its protein is CASGYSASSYNEQFF.

In its sample, this clone was seen once. The rearrangement uses TRBV5-4 and TRBJ1-1, with D uncertain. CDR1 SGHNT and CDR2 YYREEE come from the germline V gene (reference sequence). This CDR3 has 14 amino acids. Trimming stripped 4 bases from V and 2 bases from J, with 12 bases between. Here the CDR3 reads CASSLGVDNTEAFF. The CDR3 nucleotides read TGTGCCAGCAGCCTCGGGGTGGATAACACTGAAGCTTTCTTT.

This rearrangement joins TRBV5-1 to TRBJ2-7; TRBD1 matches at 11 bases. V shed 0 bases, J shed 2 bases, and the junction held 4 bases outside the gene matches. From germline, CDR1 is SGHRS and CDR2 YFSETQ. The CDR3 totals 16 residues. CDR3: CASSLAGGQGAYEQYF. In DNA form, the CDR3 reads TGCGCCAGCAGCTTGGCCGGGGGACAGGGGGCCTACGAGCAGTACTTC. Full variable domain (missing parts from reference TRBV5-1 and TRBJ2-7): KAGVTQTPRYLIKTRGQQVTLSCSPISGHRSVSWYQQTPGQGLQFLFEYFSETQRNKGNFPGRFSGRQFSNSRSEMNVSTLELGDSALYLCASSLAGGQGAYEQYFGPGTRLTVT.

The J gene is TRBJ2-1, the V gene TRBV6-1, with D possibly matching TRBD2 (6 bases). CDR1 and CDR2 from the germline V gene are MNHNS and SASEGT. The CDR3 sequence is 15 residues long. The ends were cut back, 6 bases at V and 10 bases at J, with 22 bases in the middle. CDR3 region: CASSTSSGGGWEQFF. The CDR3 DNA reads TGTGCCAGCAGCACATCGTCCGGGGGTGGTTGGGAGCAGTTCTTC.

The chain is built from TRBV10-1 and TRBJ2-1; D might be TRBD1 (6 bases). Germline CDR1 reads WNHNN; CDR2 reads SYGVQD (reference sequence). The CDR3 loop spans 17 amino acids. The V gene lost 5 bases and the J gene lost 0 bases, with 17 bases spanning the gap. CDR3 DNA sequence: TGCGCCAGCAGTCTAAGACGACAGGCAATCTCCTACAATGAGCAGTTCTTC. Translating gives CASSLRRQAISYNEQFF.

The V gene is TRBV6-1, the J gene TRBJ2-2; perhaps TRBD2 as D (6 bases). The V end was cut by 8 bases, the J end by 5 bases, with 18 bases between. CDR3 length: 15 residues. The germline V gene encodes CDR1 MNHNS and CDR2 SASEGT. The CDR3 spells CASGSGLAYTGELFF. The DNA for the CDR3 is TGTGCCAGCGGGTCGGGCCTAGCGTATACCGGGGAGCTGTTTTTT.

V gene TRBV5-1 combines with J gene TRBJ2-7, with TRBD2 matching over 7 bases. Losses at the gene ends were 3 bases for V and 6 bases for J; bases not matched to a gene: 12. The germline gives CDR1 SGHRS, CDR2 YFSETQ. The CDR3 contains 15 residues. DNA of the CDR3: TGCGCCAGCAGCTCGCATCTTCGGACTAGTTTCGAGCAGTACTTC. Translated, it gives CASSSHLRTSFEQYF.

V and J are TRBV9 and TRBJ2-5; tentatively, D is TRBD2 (6 bases). Germline V CDR1 and CDR2: SGDLS, YYNGEE. The ends were cut back, 6 bases at V and 4 bases at J, with 16 bases in the middle. This CDR3 is built from 14 residues. In nucleotides, the CDR3 is TGTGCCAGCAACCAGGCGGGGCGGGGAGAGACCCAGTACTTC. Translated, it gives CASNQAGRGETQYF.